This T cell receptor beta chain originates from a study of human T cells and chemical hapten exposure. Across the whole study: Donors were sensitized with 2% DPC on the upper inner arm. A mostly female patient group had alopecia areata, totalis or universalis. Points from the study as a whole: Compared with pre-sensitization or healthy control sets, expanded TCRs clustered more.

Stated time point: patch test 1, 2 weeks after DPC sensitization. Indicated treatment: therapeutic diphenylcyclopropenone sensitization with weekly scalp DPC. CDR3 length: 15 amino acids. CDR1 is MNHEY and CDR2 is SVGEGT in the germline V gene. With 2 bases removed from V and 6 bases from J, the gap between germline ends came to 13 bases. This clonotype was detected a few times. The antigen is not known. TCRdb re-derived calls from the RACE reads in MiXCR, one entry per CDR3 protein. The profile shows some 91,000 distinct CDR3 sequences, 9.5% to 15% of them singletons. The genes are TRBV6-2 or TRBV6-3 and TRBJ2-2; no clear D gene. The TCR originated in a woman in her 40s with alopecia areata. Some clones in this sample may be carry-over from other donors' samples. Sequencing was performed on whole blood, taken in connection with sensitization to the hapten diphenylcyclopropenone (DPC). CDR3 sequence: CASSYKKLVAGELFF. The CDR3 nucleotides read TGTGCCAGCAGTTACAAGAAATTGGTGGCCGGGGAGCTGTTTTTT.